This T cell receptor (beta chain) appears in the sequencing data of a study of metastatic and nonmetastatic thyroid tumors. Study summary: Repertoires of blood and of tissue (tumor or nodule) from malignant and benign thyroid patients were compared.

In this sample, this clone turned up many times. What it binds is unknown. Original data processing: Across clinicopathological groups, CDR3 differences served as the basis for building a distant-metastasis classifier for papillary thyroid cancer. TCRdb re-analyzed the PCR reads using MiXCR. TCRdb, rather than the study authors, made the V and J calls. The sample lists fewer than 20,000 clones; roughly a fifth were seen once. None of the patients had undergone any treatment ahead of thyroid surgery. Findings of the study overall: Malignant thyroid tumors reportedly had TCR beta diversity that was significantly higher than in benign nodules, in blood and tumor.

Germline-derived CDR1 and CDR2 are SGHRS and YFSETQ. The J segment lost 3 bases and the V segment lost 2 bases, leaving 1 base of the junction unmatched. CDR3 length equals 13 residues. The chain has TRBV5-1 and TRBJ2-5; 7 nucleotides align to TRBD2. This receptor was identified in a female donor with papillary thyroid cancer or a benign thyroid nodule (not recorded which). Some clones in this sample may be carry-over from other donors' samples. Material: tumor tissue. This CDR3 reads CASSFRGEETQYF. DNA of the CDR3: TGCGCCAGCAGCTTCCGGGGGGAAGAGACCCAGTACTTC.